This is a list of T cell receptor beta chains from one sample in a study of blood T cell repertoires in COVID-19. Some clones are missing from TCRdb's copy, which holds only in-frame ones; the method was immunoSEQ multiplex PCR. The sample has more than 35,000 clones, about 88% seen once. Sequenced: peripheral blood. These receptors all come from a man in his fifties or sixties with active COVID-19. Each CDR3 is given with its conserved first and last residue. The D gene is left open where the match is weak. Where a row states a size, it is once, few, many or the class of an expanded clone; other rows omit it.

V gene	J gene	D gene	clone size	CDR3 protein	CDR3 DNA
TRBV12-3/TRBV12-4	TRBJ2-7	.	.	CASRQGRAEQYF	TGTGCCAGCAGGCAGGGGCGGGCCGAGCAGTACTTC
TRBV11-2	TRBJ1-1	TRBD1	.	CASSPARDRGTEAFF	TGTGCCAGCAGCCCAGCCCGGGACAGGGGGACTGAAGCTTTCTTT
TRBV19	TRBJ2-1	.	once	CASSTPSSGNEQFF	TGTGCCAGTAGTACCCCTTCATCGGGCAATGAGCAGTTCTTC
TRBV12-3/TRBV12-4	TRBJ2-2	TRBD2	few	CASKGTRTGELFF	TGTGCCAGCAAGGGGACTAGGACCGGGGAGCTGTTTTTT
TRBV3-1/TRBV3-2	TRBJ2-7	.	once	CASSQTGKEQYF	TGTGCCAGCAGCCAAACAGGGAAAGAGCAGTACTTC
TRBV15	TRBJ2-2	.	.	CATQLQGSNTGELFF	TGTGCCACCCAATTGCAGGGGTCTAACACCGGGGAGCTGTTTTTT
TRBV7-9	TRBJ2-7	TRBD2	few	CASSRPGGTYEQYF	TGTGCCAGCAGCCGCCCGGGGGGAACTTACGAGCAGTACTTC
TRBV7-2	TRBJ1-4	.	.	CASSLEGYRGEKLFF	TGTGCCAGCAGCTTAGAAGGTTACCGAGGGGAAAAACTGTTTTTT
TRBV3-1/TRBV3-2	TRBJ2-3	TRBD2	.	CASSQAGTRIDTQYF	TGTGCCAGCAGCCAAGCGGGGACTAGAATAGATACGCAGTATTTT
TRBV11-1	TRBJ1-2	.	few	CASSPDMSYGYTF	TGTGCCAGCAGCCCCGACATGTCCTATGGCTACACCTTC
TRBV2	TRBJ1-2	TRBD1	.	CASSPGTGNYGYTF	TGTGCCAGCAGTCCCGGGACAGGGAACTATGGCTACACCTTC
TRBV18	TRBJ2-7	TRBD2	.	CASSRTSGGSSYEQYF	TGTGCCAGCTCCCGGACTAGCGGAGGATCCTCCTACGAGCAGTACTTC
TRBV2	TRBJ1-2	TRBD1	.	CASSAQTGGIFYGYTF	TGTGCCAGCAGTGCACAAACAGGGGGCATTTTCTATGGCTACACCTTC
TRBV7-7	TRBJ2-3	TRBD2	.	CASSLGLASFDTQYF	TGTGCTAGCAGCTTGGGACTAGCAAGCTTTGATACGCAGTATTTT
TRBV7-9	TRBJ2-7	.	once	CASSYPTTERSYEQYF	TGTGCCAGCAGCTACCCGACCACCGAGAGGTCCTACGAGCAGTACTTC
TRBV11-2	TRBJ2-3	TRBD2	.	CASSWGGSTISTDTQYF	TGTGCCAGCAGCTGGGGGGGGAGTACGATAAGCACAGATACGCAGTATTTT
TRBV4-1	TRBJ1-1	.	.	CASSPGNTEAFF	TGCGCCAGCAGCCCAGGTAACACTGAAGCTTTCTTT